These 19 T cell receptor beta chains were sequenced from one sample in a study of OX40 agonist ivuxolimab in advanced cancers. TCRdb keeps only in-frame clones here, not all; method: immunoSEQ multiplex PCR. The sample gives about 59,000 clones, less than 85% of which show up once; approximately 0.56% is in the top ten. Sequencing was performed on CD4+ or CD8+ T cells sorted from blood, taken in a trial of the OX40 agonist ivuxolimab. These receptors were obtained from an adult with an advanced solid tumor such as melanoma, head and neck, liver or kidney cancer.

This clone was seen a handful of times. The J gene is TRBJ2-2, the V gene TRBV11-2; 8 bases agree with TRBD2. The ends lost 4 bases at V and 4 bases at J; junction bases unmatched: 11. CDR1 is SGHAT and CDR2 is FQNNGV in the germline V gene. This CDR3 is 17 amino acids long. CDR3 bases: TGTGCCAGCAGCTCCCCCCGCGGGGGGCGAGGCACCGGGGAGCTGTTTTTT. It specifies CASSSPRGGRGTGELFF.

CDR3 sequence (DNA): TGCGCCAGCAGCCAAGAAGTAATAGGGAGCTACAATGAGCAGTTCTTC. It is translated as CASSQEVIGSYNEQFF. V is TRBV4-1 and J is TRBJ2-1; D perhaps matches TRBD2 (5 bases). V lost 0 bases and J 3 bases, leaving 12 bases between the germline ends. The CDR3 runs 16 residues. The germline V gene has CDR1 MGHRA and CDR2 YSYEKL.

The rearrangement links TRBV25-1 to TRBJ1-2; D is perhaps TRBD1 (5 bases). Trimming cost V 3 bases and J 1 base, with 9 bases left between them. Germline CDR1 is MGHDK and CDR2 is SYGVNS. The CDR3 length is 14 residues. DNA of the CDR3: TGTGCCAGCAGTGAGTGGGGGGGTAACTATGGCTACACCTTC. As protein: CASSEWGGNYGYTF.

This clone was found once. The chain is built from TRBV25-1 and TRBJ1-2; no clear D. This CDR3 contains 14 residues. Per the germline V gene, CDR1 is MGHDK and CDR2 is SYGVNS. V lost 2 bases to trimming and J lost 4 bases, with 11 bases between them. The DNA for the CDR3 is TGTGCCAGCAGTGAACTGGGGAATTTCTATGGCTACACCTTC. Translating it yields CASSELGNFYGYTF.

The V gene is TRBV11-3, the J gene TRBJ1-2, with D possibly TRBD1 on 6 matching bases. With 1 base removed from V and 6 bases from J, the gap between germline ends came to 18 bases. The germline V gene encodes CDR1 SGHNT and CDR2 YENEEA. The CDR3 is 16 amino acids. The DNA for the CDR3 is TGTGCCAGCAGCTTAGTAGGCGTAGAGGGGGGAAATGGCTACACCTTC. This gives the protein CASSLVGVEGGNGYTF.

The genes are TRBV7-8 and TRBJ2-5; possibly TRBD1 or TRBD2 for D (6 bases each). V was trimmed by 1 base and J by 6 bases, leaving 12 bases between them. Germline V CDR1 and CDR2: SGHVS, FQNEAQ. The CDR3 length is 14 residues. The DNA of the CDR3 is TGTGCCAGCAGCTTAGTGCGGGACACCAAGACCCAGTACTTC. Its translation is CASSLVRDTKTQYF.

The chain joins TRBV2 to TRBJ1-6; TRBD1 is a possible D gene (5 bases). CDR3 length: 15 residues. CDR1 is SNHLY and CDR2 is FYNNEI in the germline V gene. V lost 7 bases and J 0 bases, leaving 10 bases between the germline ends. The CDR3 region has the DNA TGTGCCAGCAAACAGGAGAGCTCCTATAATTCACCCCTCCACTTT. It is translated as CASKQESSYNSPLHF.

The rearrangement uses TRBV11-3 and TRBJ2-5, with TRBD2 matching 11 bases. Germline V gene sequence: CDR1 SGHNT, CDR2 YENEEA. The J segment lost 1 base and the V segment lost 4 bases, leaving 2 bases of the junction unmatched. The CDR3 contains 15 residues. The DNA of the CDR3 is TGTGCCAGCAGCTCTGGGACTAGCGGCCAAGAGACCCAGTACTTC. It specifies CASSSGTSGQETQYF.

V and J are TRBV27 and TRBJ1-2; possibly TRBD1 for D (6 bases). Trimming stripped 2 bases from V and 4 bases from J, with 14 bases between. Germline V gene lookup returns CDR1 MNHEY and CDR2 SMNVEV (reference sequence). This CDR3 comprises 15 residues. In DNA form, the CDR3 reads TGTGCCAGCAGTTTAATTCCAGGGGAGGGCTATGGCTACACCTTC. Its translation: CASSLIPGEGYGYTF.

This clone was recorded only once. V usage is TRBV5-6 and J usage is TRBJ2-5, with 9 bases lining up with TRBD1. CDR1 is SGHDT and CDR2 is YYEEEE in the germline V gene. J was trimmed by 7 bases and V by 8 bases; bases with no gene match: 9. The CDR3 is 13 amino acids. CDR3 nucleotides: TGTGCCAGTTCGGGACAGGGTGTAGTGACCCAGTACTTC. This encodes CASSGQGVVTQYF. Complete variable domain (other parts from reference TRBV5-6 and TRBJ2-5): DAGVTQSPTHLIKTRGQQVTLRCSPKSGHDTVSWYQQALGQGPQFIFQYYEEEERQRGNFPDRFSGHQFPNYSSELNVNALLLGDSALYLCASSGQGVVTQYFGPGTRLLVL.

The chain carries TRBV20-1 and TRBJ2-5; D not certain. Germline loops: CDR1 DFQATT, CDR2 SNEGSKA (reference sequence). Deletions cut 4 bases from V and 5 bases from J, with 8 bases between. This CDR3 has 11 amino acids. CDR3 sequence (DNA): TGCAGTGCTACTATTTTGGAGACCCAGTACTTC. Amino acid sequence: CSATILETQYF.

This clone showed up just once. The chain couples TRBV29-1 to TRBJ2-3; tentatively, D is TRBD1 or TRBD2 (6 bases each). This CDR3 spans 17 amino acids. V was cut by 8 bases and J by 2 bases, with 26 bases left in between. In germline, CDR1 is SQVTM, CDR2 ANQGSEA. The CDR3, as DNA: TGCAGCTCGCGTCGAGCCTCAAGAGGGGGGCCCACAGATACGCAGTATTTT. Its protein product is CSSRRASRGGPTDTQYF.

The CDR3 DNA reads as TGCAGCGTTGTGTACGGGTTGGGGGGCAATGAGCAGTTCTTC. The encoded protein is CSVVYGLGGNEQFF. V is TRBV29-1 and J is TRBJ2-1; weak D call: TRBD2 (6 bases). V was clipped by 4 bases and J by 6 bases, with 16 bases between them. Germline V gene data show CDR1 as SQVTM and CDR2 as ANQGSEA. The CDR3 sequence is 14 residues long.

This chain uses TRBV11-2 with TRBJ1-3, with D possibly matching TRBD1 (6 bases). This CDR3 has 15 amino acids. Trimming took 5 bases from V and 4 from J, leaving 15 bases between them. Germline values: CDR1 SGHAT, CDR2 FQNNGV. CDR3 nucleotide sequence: TGTGCCAGCAGCCCGAGGGGGGAATCAGGAAACACCATATATTTT. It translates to CASSPRGESGNTIYF.

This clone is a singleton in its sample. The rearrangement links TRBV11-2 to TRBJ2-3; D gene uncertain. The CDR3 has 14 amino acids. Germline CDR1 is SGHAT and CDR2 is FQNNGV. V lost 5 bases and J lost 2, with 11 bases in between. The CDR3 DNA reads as TGTGCCAGCAGCCCCCTGAGCGCCACAGATACGCAGTATTTT. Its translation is CASSPLSATDTQYF.

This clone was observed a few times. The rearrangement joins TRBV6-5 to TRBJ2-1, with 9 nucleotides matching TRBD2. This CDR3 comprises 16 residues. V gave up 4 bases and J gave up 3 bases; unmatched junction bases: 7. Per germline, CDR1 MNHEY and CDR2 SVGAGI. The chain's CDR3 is CASSSEGTSHYNEQFF. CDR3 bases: TGTGCCAGCAGTTCCGAGGGGACTAGCCACTACAATGAGCAGTTCTTC.

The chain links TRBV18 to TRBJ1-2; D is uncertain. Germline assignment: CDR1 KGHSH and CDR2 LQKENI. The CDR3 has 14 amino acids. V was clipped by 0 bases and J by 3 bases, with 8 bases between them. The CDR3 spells CASSPPQGYYGYTF. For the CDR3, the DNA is TGTGCCAGCTCACCACCGCAAGGCTACTATGGCTACACCTTC.

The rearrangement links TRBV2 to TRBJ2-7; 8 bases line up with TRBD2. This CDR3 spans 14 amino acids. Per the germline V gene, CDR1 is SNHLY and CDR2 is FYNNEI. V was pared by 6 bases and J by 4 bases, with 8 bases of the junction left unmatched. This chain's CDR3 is CASRFGGTRYEQYF. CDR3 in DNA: TGTGCCAGCAGGTTCGGCGGGACTAGATACGAGCAGTACTTC.

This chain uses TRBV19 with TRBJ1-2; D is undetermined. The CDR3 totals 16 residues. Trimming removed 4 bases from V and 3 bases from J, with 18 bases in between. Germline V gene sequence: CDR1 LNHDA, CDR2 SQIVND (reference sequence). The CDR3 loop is CASSTLVEGSDYGYTF. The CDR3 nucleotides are TGTGCCAGTAGTACCCTCGTAGAGGGCTCGGACTATGGCTACACCTTC.